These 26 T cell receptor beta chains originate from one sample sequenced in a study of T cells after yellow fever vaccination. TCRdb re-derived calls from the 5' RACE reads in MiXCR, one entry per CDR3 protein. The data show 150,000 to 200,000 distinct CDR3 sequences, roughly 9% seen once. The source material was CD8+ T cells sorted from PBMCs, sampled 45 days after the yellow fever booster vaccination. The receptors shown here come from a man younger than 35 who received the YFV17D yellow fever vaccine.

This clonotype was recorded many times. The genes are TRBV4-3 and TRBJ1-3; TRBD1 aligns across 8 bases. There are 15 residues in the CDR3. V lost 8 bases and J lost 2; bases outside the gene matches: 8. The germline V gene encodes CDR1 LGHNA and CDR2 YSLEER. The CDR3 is CASGLDREAGNTIYF. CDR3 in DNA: TGCGCCAGCGGACTGGACAGGGAGGCTGGAAACACCATATATTTT.

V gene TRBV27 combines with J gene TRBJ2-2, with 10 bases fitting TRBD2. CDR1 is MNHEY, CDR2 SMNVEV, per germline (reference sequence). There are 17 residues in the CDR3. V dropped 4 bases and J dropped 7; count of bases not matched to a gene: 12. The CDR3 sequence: CASSSPAAGGPGGELFF. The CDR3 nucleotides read TGTGCCAGCAGTTCCCCCGCAGCGGGGGGGCCGGGCGGGGAGCTGTTTTTT.

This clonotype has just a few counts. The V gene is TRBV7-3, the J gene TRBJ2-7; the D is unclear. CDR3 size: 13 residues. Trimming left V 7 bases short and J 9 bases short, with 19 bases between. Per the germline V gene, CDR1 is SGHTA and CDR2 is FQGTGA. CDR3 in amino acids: CASTPHIPLGQYV. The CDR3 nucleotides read TGTGCCAGCACCCCACATATCCCTCTCGGGCAGTACGTC.

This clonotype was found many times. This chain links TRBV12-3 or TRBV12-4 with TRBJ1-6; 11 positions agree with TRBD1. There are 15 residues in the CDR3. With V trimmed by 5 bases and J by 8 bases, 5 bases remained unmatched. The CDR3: CASSEGDRGYSPLHF. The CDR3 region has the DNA TGTGCCAGCAGTGAGGGGGACAGGGGGTATTCACCCCTCCACTTT.

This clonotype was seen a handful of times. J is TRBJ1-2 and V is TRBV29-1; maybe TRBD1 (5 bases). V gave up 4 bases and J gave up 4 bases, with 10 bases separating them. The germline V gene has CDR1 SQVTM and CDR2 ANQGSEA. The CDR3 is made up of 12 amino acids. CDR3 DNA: TGCAGCGTTGTCGGGGGAGCCTATGGCTACACCTTC. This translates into CSVVGGAYGYTF.

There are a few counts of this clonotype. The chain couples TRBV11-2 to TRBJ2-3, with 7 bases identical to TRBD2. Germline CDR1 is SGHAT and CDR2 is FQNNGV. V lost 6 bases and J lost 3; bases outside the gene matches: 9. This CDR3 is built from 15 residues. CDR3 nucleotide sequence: TGTGCCAGCAGAGGGTGGGAGGGTCGGACAGATACGCAGTATTTT. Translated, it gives CASRGWEGRTDTQYF.

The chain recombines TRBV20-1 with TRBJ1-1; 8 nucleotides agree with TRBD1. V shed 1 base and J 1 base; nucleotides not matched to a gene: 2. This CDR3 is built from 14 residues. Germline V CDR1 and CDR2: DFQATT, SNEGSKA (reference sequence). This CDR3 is CSARGGTGNTEAFF. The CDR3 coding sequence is TGCAGTGCTAGAGGTGGGACAGGGAACACTGAAGCTTTCTTT.

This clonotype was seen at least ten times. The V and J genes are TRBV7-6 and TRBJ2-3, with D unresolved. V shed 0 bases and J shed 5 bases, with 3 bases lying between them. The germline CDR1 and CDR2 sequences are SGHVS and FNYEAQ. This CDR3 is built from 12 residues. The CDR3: CASSLAEDTQYF. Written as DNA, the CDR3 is TGTGCCAGCAGCTTAGCGGAAGATACGCAGTATTTT.

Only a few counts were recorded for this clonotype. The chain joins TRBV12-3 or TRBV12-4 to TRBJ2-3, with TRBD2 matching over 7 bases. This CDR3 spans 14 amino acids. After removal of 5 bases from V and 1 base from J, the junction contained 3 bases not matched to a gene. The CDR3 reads CASSKSGGTDTQYF. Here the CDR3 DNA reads TGTGCCAGCAGTAAAAGCGGGGGCACAGATACGCAGTATTTT.

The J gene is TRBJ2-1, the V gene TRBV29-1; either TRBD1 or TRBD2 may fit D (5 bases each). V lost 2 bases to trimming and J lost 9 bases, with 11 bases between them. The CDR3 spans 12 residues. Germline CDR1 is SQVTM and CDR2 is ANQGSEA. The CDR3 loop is CSVERDGGEQFF. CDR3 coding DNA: TGCAGCGTTGAAAGGGACGGAGGTGAGCAGTTCTTC.

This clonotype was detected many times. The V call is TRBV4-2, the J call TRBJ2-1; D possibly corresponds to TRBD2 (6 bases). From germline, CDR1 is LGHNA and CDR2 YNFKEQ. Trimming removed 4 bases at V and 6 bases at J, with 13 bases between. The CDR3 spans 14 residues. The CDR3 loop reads CASSPTGDANEQFF. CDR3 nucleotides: TGTGCCAGCAGCCCCACGGGGGATGCCAATGAGCAGTTCTTC.

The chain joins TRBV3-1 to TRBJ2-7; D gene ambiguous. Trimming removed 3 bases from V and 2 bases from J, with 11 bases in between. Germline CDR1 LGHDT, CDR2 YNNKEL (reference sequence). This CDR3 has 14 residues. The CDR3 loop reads CASSHQRIPYEQYF. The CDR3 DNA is TGTGCCAGCAGCCATCAGAGGATCCCCTACGAGCAGTACTTC.

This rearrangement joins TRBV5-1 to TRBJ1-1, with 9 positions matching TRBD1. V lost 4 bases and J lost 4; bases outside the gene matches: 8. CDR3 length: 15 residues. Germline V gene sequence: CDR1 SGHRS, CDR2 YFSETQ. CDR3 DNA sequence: TGCGCCAGCAGCCTACAGGGGGCTGGTGCCACTGAAGCTTTCTTT. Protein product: CASSLQGAGATEAFF.

The chain's CDR3 is CASSLIQGGEYEQYF. The CDR3 region has the DNA TGTGCCAGCAGCTTAATACAGGGAGGGGAATACGAGCAGTACTTC. The chain uses TRBV11-1 and TRBJ2-7, with D tentatively TRBD2 (7 bases). Per germline, CDR1 SGHAT and CDR2 FQDESV (reference sequence). Between the trimmed V and J ends, which lost 2 bases and 4 bases, there was a span of 15 bases. The CDR3 is 15 residues long. Supplemented by reference TRBV11-1 and TRBJ2-7, the full variable domain reads EAEVAQSPRYKITEKSQAVAFWCDPISGHATLYWYRQILGQGPELLVQFQDESVVDDSQLPKDRFSAERLKGVDSTLKIQPAELGDSAMYLCASSLIQGGEYEQYFGPGTRLTVT.

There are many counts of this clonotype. CDR3 sequence reads: CASSQSRREPYNEQFF. The CDR3 nucleotides read TGCGCCAGCAGCCAGTCTCGGCGCGAACCCTACAATGAGCAGTTCTTC. This rearrangement joins TRBV4-1 to TRBJ2-1; D gene ambiguous. CDR1 and CDR2 (germline): MGHRA, YSYEKL. The CDR3 is 16 amino acids. The germline V and J ends were trimmed by 3 bases and 2 bases, with 14 bases remaining between them.

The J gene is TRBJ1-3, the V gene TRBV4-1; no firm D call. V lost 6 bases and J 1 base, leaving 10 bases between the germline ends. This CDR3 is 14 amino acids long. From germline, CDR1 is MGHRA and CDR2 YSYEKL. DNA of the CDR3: TGCGCCAGCAGACCGGGAGTTTCTGGAAACACCATATATTTT. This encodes CASRPGVSGNTIYF.

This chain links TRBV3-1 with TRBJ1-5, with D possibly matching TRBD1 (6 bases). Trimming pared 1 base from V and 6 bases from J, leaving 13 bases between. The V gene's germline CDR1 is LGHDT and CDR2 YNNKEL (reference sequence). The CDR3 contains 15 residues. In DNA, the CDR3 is TGTGCCAGCAGCCAAGTAGGACAGTTTCCTCAGCCCCAGCATTTT. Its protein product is CASSQVGQFPQPQHF.

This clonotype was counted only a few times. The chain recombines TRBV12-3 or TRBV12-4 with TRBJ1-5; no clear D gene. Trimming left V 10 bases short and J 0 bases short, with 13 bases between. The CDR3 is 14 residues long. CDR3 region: CATAMGYSNQPQHF. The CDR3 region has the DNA TGTGCCACAGCAATGGGTTATAGCAATCAGCCCCAGCATTTT.

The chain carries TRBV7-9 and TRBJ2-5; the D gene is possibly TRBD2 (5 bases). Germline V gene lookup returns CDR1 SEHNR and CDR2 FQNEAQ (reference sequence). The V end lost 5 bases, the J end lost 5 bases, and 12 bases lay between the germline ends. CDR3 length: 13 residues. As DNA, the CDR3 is TGTGCCAGCAGCCCATTCCGAGGGGAGACCCAGTACTTC. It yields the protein CASSPFRGETQYF.

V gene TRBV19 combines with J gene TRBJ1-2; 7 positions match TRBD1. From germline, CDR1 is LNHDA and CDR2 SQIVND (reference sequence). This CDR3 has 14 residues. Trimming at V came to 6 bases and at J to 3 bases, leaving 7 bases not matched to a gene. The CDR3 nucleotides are TGTGCCAGTAGCCACGGGACAGCCGACTATGGCTACACCTTC. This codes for CASSHGTADYGYTF.

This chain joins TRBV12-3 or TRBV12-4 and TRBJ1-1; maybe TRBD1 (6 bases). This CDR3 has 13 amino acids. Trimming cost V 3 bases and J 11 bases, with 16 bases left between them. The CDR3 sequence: CASSLGGPGLAFF. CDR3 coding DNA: TGTGCCAGCAGTTTGGGGGGCCCGGGTCTGGCTTTCTTT.

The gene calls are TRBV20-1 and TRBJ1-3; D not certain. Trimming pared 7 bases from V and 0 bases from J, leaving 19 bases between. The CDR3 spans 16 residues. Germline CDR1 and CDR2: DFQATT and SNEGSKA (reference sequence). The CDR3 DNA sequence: TGCAGTGAGAACCCAACGGACTTTAGCTCTGGAAACACCATATATTTT. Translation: CSENPTDFSSGNTIYF.

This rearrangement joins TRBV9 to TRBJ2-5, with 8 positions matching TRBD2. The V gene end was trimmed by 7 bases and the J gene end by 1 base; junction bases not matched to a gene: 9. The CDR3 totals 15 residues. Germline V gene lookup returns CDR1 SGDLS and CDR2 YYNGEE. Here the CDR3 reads CASGGVAGPQETQYF. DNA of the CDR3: TGTGCCAGCGGGGGAGTAGCGGGGCCCCAAGAGACCCAGTACTTC.

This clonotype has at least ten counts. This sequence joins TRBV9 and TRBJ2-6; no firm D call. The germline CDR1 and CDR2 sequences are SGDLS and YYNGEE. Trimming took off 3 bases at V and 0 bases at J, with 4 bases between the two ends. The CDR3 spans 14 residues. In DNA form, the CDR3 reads TGTGCCAGCAGCGCAGGCTCTGGGGCCAACGTCCTGACTTTC. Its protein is CASSAGSGANVLTF. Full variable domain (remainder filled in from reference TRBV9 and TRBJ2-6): DSGVTQTPKHLITATGQRVTLRCSPRSGDLSVYWYQQSLDQGLQFLIQYYNGEERAKGNILERFSAQQFPDLHSELNLSSLELGDSALYFCASSAGSGANVLTFGAGSRLTVL.

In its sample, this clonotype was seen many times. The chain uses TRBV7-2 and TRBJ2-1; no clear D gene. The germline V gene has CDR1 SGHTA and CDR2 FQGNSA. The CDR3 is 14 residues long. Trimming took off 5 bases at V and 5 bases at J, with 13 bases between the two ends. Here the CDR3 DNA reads TGTGCCAGCAGCCCGCCCGGCCTTGACAATGAGCAGTTCTTC. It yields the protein CASSPPGLDNEQFF.

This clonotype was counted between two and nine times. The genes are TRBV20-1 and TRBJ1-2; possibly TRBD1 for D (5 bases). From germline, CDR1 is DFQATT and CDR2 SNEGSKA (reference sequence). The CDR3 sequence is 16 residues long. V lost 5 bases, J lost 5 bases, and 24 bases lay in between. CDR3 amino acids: CSASGFLRGGEYGYTF. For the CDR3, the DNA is TGCAGTGCTTCTGGTTTTCTACGGGGCGGGGAGTATGGCTACACCTTC.